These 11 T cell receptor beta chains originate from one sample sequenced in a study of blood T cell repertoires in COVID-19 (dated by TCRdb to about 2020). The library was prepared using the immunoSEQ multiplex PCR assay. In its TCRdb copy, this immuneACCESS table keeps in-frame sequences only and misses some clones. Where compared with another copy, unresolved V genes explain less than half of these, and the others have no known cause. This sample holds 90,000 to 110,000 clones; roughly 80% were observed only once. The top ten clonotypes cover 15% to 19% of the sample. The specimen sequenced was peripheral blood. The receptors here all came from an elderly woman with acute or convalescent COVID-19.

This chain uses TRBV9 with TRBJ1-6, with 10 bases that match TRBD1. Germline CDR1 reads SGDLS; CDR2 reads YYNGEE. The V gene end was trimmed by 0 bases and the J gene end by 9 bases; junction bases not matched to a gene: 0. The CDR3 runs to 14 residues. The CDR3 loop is CASSVGDRGSPLHF. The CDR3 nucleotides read TGTGCCAGCAGCGTAGGGGACAGGGGTTCACCCCTCCACTTT. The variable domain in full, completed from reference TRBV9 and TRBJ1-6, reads DSGVTQTPKHLITATGQRVTLRCSPRSGDLSVYWYQQSLDQGLQFLIQYYNGEERAKGNILERFSAQQFPDLHSELNLSSLELGDSALYFCASSVGDRGSPLHFGNGTRLTVT.

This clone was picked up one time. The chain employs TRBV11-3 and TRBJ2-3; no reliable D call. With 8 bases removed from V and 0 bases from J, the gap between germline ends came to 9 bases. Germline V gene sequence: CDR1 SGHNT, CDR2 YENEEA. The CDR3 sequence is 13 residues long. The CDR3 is CASEERSTDTQYF. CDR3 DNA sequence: TGTGCCAGCGAGGAGCGAAGCACAGATACGCAGTATTTT.

The CDR3 sequence is CATSSAGYSPLHF. CDR3 coding DNA: TGTGCCACCAGCAGTGCAGGGTATTCACCCCTCCACTTT. This sequence joins TRBV15 and TRBJ1-6; D might be TRBD1 (5 bases). Germline CDR1 LNHNV, CDR2 YYDKDF (reference sequence). The V and J ends lost 3 bases and 8 bases respectively, with 8 bases between them. This CDR3 is 13 amino acids long.

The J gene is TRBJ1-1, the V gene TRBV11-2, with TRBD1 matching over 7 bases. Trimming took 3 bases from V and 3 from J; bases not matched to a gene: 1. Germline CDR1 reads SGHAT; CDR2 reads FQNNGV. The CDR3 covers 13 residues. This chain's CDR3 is CASSFTGDTEAFF. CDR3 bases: TGTGCCAGCAGCTTTACAGGGGACACTGAAGCTTTCTTT.

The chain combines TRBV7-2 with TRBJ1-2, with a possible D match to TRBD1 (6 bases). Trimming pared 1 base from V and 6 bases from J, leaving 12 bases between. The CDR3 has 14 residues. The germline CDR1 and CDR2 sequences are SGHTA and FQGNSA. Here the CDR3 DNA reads TGTGCCAGCAGCTTAGAGACCAGGGGTCATGGCTACACCTTC. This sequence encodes CASSLETRGHGYTF. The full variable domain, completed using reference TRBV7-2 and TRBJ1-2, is GAGVSQSPSNKVTEKGKDVELRCDPISGHTALYWYRQSLGQGLEFLIYFQGNSAPDKSGLPSDRFSAERTGGSVSTLTIQRTQQEDSAVYLCASSLETRGHGYTFGSGTRLTVV.

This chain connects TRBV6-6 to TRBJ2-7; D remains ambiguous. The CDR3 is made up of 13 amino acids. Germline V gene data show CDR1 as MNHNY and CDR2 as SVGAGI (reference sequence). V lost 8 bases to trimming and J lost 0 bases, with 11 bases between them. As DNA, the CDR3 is TGTGCCAGCCAGAGCGCGAGCTCCTACGAGCAGTACTTC. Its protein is CASQSASSYEQYF.

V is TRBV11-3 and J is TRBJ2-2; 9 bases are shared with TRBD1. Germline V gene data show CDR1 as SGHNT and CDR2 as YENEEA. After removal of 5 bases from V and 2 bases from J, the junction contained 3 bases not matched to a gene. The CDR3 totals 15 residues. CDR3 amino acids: CASSEGQGNTGELFF. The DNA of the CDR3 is TGTGCCAGCAGCGAGGGACAGGGTAACACCGGGGAGCTGTTTTTT.

The CDR3: CASSLHGGYNEQFF. CDR3 DNA: TGTGCCAGCAGTTTGCACGGAGGGTACAATGAGCAGTTCTTC. The chain uses TRBV28 and TRBJ2-1; a possible D gene is TRBD2 (6 bases). Trimming pared 3 bases from V and 4 bases from J, leaving 10 bases between. CDR3 length: 14 residues. Germline V gene lookup returns CDR1 MDHEN and CDR2 SYDVKM.

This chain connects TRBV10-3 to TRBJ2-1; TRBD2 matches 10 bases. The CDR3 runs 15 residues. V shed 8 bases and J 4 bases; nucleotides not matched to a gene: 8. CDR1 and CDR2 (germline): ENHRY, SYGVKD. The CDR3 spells CAISSLAGAYNEQFF. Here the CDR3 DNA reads TGTGCCATCTCGAGCCTAGCGGGAGCTTACAATGAGCAGTTCTTC.

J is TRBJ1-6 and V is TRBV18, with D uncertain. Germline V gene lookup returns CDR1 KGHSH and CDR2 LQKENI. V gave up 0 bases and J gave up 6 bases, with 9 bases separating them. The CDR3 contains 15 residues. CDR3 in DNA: TGTGCCAGCTCACCACCGAACACCTTTAATTCACCCCTCCACTTT. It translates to CASSPPNTFNSPLHF.

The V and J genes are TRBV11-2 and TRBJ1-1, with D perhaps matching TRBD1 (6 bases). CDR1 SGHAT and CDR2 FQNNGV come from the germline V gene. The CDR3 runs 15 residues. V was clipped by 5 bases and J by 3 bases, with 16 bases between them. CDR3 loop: CASSPRGGRDTEAFF. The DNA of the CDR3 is TGTGCCAGCAGCCCGCGAGGGGGGAGGGACACTGAAGCTTTCTTT.